A selection of T cell receptor beta chains follows, all from one sample in a study of blood T cell repertoires in COVID-19. Method: immunoSEQ multiplex PCR; TCRdb's copy keeps in-frame clones and lacks some. This sample has approximately 150,000 clones, with 65% to 85% found just once. Material: PBMCs or T cells enriched from blood (not recorded which). The receptor source for this set is a man between 65 and 85 years old who had been exposed to COVID-19. Each CDR3 is given with its conserved first and last residue. The D gene is left open where the match is weak. Clone size, where shown, is once, few, many, or a class for clones that have expanded.

>TRBJ2-1|.|TRBV7-9|.|14
CASSVSGSYNEQFF
TGTGCCAGCAGCGTCAGCGGGTCCTACAATGAGCAGTTCTTC
>TRBJ1-1|.|TRBV6-5|.|11
CASRGNTEAFF
TGTGCCAGCCGAGGGAACACTGAAGCTTTCTTT
>TRBJ1-1|.|TRBV27|.|15
CASRPRGRGGTEAFF
TGTGCCAGCAGACCCCGGGGGAGAGGAGGCACTGAAGCTTTCTTT
>TRBJ1-1|.|TRBV7-8|.|13
CASSLLRNTEAFF
TGTGCCAGCAGCTTACTGAGGAACACTGAAGCTTTCTTT
>TRBJ1-1|.|TRBV4-3|.|16
CASSQVNREPPEGAFF
TGCGCCAGCAGCCAAGTTAACAGAGAGCCCCCCGAGGGAGCTTTCTTT
>TRBJ2-3|TRBD1|TRBV5-5|.|13
CASSWTGSDTQYF
TGTGCCAGCAGCTGGACAGGGTCAGATACGCAGTATTTT
>TRBJ2-1|TRBD2|TRBV10-1|.|16
CASSGISSGDPAGQFF
TGCGCCAGCAGTGGGATTTCTAGCGGGGACCCAGCAGGGCAGTTCTTC
>TRBJ2-5|TRBD1|TRBV3-1/TRBV3-2|.|18
CASSQEGRDRDSQETQYF
TGTGCCAGCAGCCAAGAGGGCCGTGATCGGGACAGTCAAGAGACCCAGTACTTC
>TRBJ1-2|TRBD1|TRBV7-2|.|11
CASSGQGHYTF
TGTGCCAGCAGCGGACAGGGCCACTACACCTTC
>TRBJ1-2|.|TRBV12-3/TRBV12-4|.|13
CASSPGGNYGYTF
TGTGCCAGCAGTCCCGGGGGGAACTATGGCTACACCTTC
>TRBJ2-7|.|TRBV18|.|12
CASSPHSYEQYF
TGTGCCAGCTCACCCCACTCCTACGAGCAGTACTTC
>TRBJ1-5|.|TRBV19|.|14
CATQDRYSNQPQHF
TGTGCCACCCAGGACAGATATAGCAATCAGCCCCAGCATTTT
>TRBJ1-5|.|TRBV7-2|.|15
CASSFTQGFNQPQHF
TGTGCCAGCAGCTTTACCCAGGGTTTCAATCAGCCCCAGCATTTT
>TRBJ1-4|.|TRBV18|.|14
CASSPQSSNEKLFF
TGTGCCAGCTCACCACAGAGTTCTAATGAAAAACTGTTTTTT
>TRBJ2-2|.|TRBV6-2/TRBV6-3|.|15
CASSFYKPNTGELFF
TGTGCCAGCAGTTTTTACAAACCGAACACCGGGGAGCTGTTTTTT
>TRBJ1-2|TRBD1|TRBV28|.|12
CASGQGNYGYTF
TGTGCCAGCGGACAGGGGAACTATGGCTACACCTTC
>TRBJ2-3|.|TRBV7-2|.|15
CASSLDGKYTDTQYF
TGTGCCAGCAGCTTAGATGGCAAGTACACAGATACGCAGTATTTT
>TRBJ1-5|.|TRBV2|.|15
CASSDRAQSNQPQHF
TGTGCCAGCAGTGACAGGGCTCAGAGCAATCAGCCCCAGCATTTT
>TRBJ1-4|TRBD1|TRBV28|.|13
CASSSLQGSKLFF
TGTGCCAGCAGTTCCTTACAGGGGTCAAAACTGTTTTTT
>TRBJ2-3|TRBD2|TRBV2|.|15
CASSGLAASTDTQYF
TGTGCCAGCAGTGGACTAGCGGCCTCCACAGATACGCAGTATTTT
>TRBJ2-1|TRBD2|TRBV6-4|.|15
CASSVGLADYNEQFF
TGTGCCAGCAGTGTCGGACTAGCGGATTACAATGAGCAGTTCTTC
>TRBJ1-1|TRBD1|TRBV4-1|.|18
CASSQGFQGAALNTEAFF
TGCGCCAGCAGCCAAGGCTTCCAGGGGGCGGCGCTGAACACTGAAGCTTTCTTT
>TRBJ1-4|TRBD1|TRBV27|.|13
CASRRQGNEKLFF
TGTGCCAGCAGAAGACAGGGGAATGAAAAACTGTTTTTT
>TRBJ1-5|TRBD1|TRBV6-5|.|13
CASSDRAESPQHF
TGTGCCAGCAGCGACAGGGCGGAGAGCCCCCAGCATTTT
>TRBJ1-2|.|TRBV3-1/TRBV3-2|.|13
CASSQAINYGYTF
TGTGCCAGCAGCCAGGCCATTAACTATGGCTACACCTTC
>TRBJ2-7|TRBD1|TRBV28|few|13
CASSGQAIYEQYF
TGTGCCAGCAGCGGACAGGCTATATACGAGCAGTACTTC
>TRBJ2-1|TRBD2|TRBV3-1/TRBV3-2|.|15
CASSPALAGGHEQFF
TGTGCCAGCAGCCCTGCCCTAGCGGGGGGCCATGAGCAGTTCTTC
>TRBJ2-5|TRBD2|TRBV24-1|.|19
CATSDPRTSGSVGGETQYF
TGTGCCACCAGTGATCCTAGGACTAGCGGGAGCGTGGGAGGGGAGACCCAGTACTTC
>TRBJ2-1|.|TRBV28|.|15
CASSPLESSYNEQFF
TGTGCCAGCAGTCCCCTTGAGAGCTCCTACAATGAGCAGTTCTTC
>TRBJ2-7|TRBD1|TRBV4-3|.|18
CASSQSLSGTGVLYEQYF
TGCGCCAGCAGCCAATCTCTTTCCGGGACAGGGGTATTGTACGAGCAGTACTTC
>TRBJ2-7|TRBD2|TRBV6-5|.|15
CASSYGGGTSYEQYF
TGTGCCAGCAGTTACGGGGGGGGGACCTCCTACGAGCAGTACTTC
>TRBJ2-7|.|TRBV10-3|once|13
CAIREDKKYEQYF
TGTGCCATCAGAGAAGACAAGAAGTACGAGCAGTACTTC
>TRBJ1-4|.|TRBV25-1|.|15
CASSSQGGGNEKLFF
TGTGCCAGCAGTTCGCAGGGAGGCGGGAATGAAAAACTGTTTTTT
>TRBJ1-2|.|TRBV6-5|once|14
CASIQGGAVGGYTF
TGTGCCAGCATACAAGGGGGGGCGGTTGGCGGCTACACCTTC
>TRBJ2-2|TRBD2|TRBV28|.|16
CASSLGLAGGTGELFF
TGTGCCAGCAGTTTAGGGCTAGCGGGAGGTACCGGGGAGCTGTTTTTT
>TRBJ2-3|TRBD2|TRBV29-1|few|15
CSVDGTSGDTDTQYF
TGCAGCGTTGATGGGACTAGCGGGGATACAGATACGCAGTATTTT
>TRBJ1-5|.|TRBV11-3|.|19
CASSIGGNWGPTPNQPQHF
TGTGCCAGCAGCATAGGAGGGAATTGGGGGCCCACCCCAAATCAGCCCCAGCATTTT
>TRBJ1-3|.|TRBV7-9|.|12
CASSFTGNTIYF
TGTGCCAGCAGCTTTACTGGAAACACCATATATTTT
>TRBJ1-6|.|TRBV4-3|.|15
CASSQVRGANSPLHF
TGCGCCAGCAGCCAAGTGCGGGGGGCTAATTCACCCCTCCACTTT
>TRBJ1-2|TRBD1|TRBV28|.|16
CASGRPGTGGFYGYTF
TGTGCCAGCGGACGGCCCGGGACAGGGGGCTTCTATGGCTACACCTTC
>TRBJ2-3|.|TRBV19|.|15
CASSIVRDSTDTQYF
TGTGCCAGTAGTATAGTGCGGGACTCCACAGATACGCAGTATTTT
>TRBJ2-2|TRBD1|TRBV19|.|14
CASRRAGGTGELFF
TGTGCCAGTAGGAGGGCAGGGGGCACCGGGGAGCTGTTTTTT
>TRBJ2-3|TRBD2|TRBV5-1|.|17
CASSWGGAVSGTDTQYF
TGCGCCAGCAGCTGGGGAGGGGCGGTCTCCGGAACAGATACGCAGTATTTT
>TRBJ2-7|TRBD1|TRBV6-2/TRBV6-3|.|14
CASSYTGQIYEQYF
TGTGCCAGCAGTTACACGGGACAGATCTACGAGCAGTACTTC
>TRBJ2-3|TRBD2|TRBV24-1|.|15
CATSRPSGGTDTQYF
TGTGCCACCAGTCGGCCTAGCGGAGGGACAGATACGCAGTATTTT